The 8 T cell receptor beta chains reported below all come from one sample, sequenced in a study of metastatic and nonmetastatic thyroid tumors. Every patient underwent thyroid surgery untreated. TCRdb re-analyzed the PCR reads through MiXCR. The repertoire has around 20,000 clones, about a sixth of them found once; the top ten carry 8% to 13%. Sequencing was performed on tumor tissue. The receptor set was obtained from a female donor with papillary thyroid cancer or a benign thyroid nodule (not recorded which). Some clones in this sample may be carry-over from other donors' samples.

Details on this clone: Relative to the germline gene, one junction end is altered; a read error may explain this. The rearrangement joins TRBV19 to TRBJ2-2, with TRBD1 identical over 9 bases. The CDR3 contains 17 residues. Germline assignment: CDR1 LNHDA and CDR2 SQIVND (reference sequence). The CDR3 DNA sequence: TGTGCCAGTAGTATAGGGAGGACAGGGGCAAGTACCGTGGAGCTGTTTTTT. Protein sequence: CASSIGRTGASTVELFF.

On this clone: Its ends do not fully match the called genes, so a read error is possible. This chain uses TRBV28 with TRBJ1-2, with 8 bases fitting TRBD1. CDR1 and CDR2 (germline): MDHEN, SYDVKM. The CDR3 spans 15 residues. In DNA, the CDR3 is TGTGCCGGCAGGAAAACGACAGGGGTGGTGTGTGGCTACACCTTC. Protein: CAGRKTTGVVCGYTF.

This clone counts as medium-sized. CDR3 nucleotides: TGTGCCAGCAGCCGGGACAGCTCCTACGAGCAGTACTTC. Its protein product is CASSRDSSYEQYF. The chain has TRBV2 and TRBJ2-7, with 7 bases fitting TRBD1. This CDR3 is 13 amino acids long. V shed 6 bases, J shed 0 bases, and the junction held 2 bases outside the gene matches. Per the germline V gene, CDR1 is SNHLY and CDR2 is FYNNEI.

This clone has ten or more counts. The rearrangement links TRBV5-6 to TRBJ2-7; 8 bases line up with TRBD2. The CDR3 loop spans 15 amino acids. Germline-derived CDR1 and CDR2 are SGHDT and YYEEEE. The ends lost 0 bases at V and 3 bases at J; junction bases unmatched: 5. The CDR3 nucleotides read TGTGCCAGCAGCTTGGGCGGGGGGCTCATCTACGAGCAGTACTTC. Amino acid sequence: CASSLGGGLIYEQYF.

J is TRBJ1-1 and V is TRBV30, with TRBD1 matching 7 bases. The CDR3 consists of 13 residues. The V gene end was trimmed by 2 bases and the J gene end by 12 bases; junction bases not matched to a gene: 12. Germline CDR1 is GTSNPN and CDR2 is SVGIG (reference sequence). The CDR3 protein is CAWSNPGTVITFF. The CDR3 DNA reads TGTGCCTGGAGTAACCCCGGGACAGTGATCACTTTCTTT.

This clone came up a few times. A much larger clone differs by one base, so this may be a read error. Additional DNA sequences in this sample encode the identical CDR3. The chain uses TRBV5-1 and TRBJ2-5; 8 bases are a match to TRBD2. Germline V gene data show CDR1 as SGHRS and CDR2 as YFSETQ. The J segment lost 5 bases and the V segment lost 0 bases, leaving 18 bases of the junction unmatched. The CDR3 has 19 amino acids. In DNA form, the CDR3 reads TGCGCCAGCAGCTTGGCCGGTGGCAGCGGGAGCTGGTATCTGGAGACCCAGTACTTC. It specifies CASSLAGGSGSWYLETQYF.

This clone is labeled medium-sized. This chain connects TRBV30 to TRBJ1-6, with 7 bases that match TRBD1. Germline CDR1 GTSNPN, CDR2 SVGIG (reference sequence). V dropped 0 bases and J dropped 7; count of bases not matched to a gene: 6. The CDR3 is 15 amino acids. CDR3 sequence reads: CAWSVQDRLNSPLHF. The CDR3 DNA reads as TGTGCCTGGAGTGTACAGGACAGGTTAAATTCACCCCTCCACTTT. Filled out from reference TRBV30 and TRBJ1-6, the complete variable domain reads SQTIHQWPATLVQPVGSPLSLECTVEGTSNPNLYWYRQAAGRGLQLLFYSVGIGQISSEVPQNLSASRPQDRQFILSSKKLLLSDSGFYLCAWSVQDRLNSPLHFGNGTRLTVT.

This clone appeared a few times. V usage is TRBV2 and J usage is TRBJ2-7, with unresolved D. Per the germline V gene, CDR1 is SNHLY and CDR2 is FYNNEI. V lost 1 base to trimming and J lost 7 bases, with 8 bases between them. CDR3 length: 12 amino acids. The CDR3 DNA reads as TGTGCCAGCAGTGAAGTGTCACTTGAGCAGTACTTC. It encodes CASSEVSLEQYF.